These T cell receptor beta chains were read from a single sample in a study of blood T cell repertoires in COVID-19. The assay was immunoSEQ multiplex PCR, and TCRdb's table has in-frame clones only and misses some. The data hold 200,000 to 250,000 clones, with approximately 81% observed a single time. The material sequenced was peripheral blood. These receptors were taken from a woman aged 80 or over with acute or convalescent COVID-19. Both conserved end residues are trimmed from each CDR3. The order of the fields is J gene, V gene, CDR3 protein.

TRBJ2-7	TRBV6-5	ASSYSPGQNYEQY
TRBJ1-4	TRBV19	ASKSVGGFDEKLF
TRBJ2-7	TRBV2	AGRQGTGSKQY
TRBJ2-1	TRBV19	ASTRMGIAYNEQF
TRBJ1-5	TRBV5-1	ASSQGDSNQPQH
TRBJ1-6	TRBV6-2/TRBV6-3	ASSQLGGGSPLH
TRBJ1-2	TRBV15	ATSLVDRGYGYT
TRBJ2-7	TRBV10-3	AISSGYEQY
TRBJ2-7	TRBV20-1	SASRPGTSGNEQY
TRBJ2-7	TRBV7-2	ASSLGLAGSGEQY
TRBJ2-5	TRBV7-3	ASSTSGGGSRETQY
TRBJ2-2	TRBV27	ASRRVTGELF
TRBJ1-2	TRBV29-1	SVRQEDRDINGYT
TRBJ2-3	TRBV19	ASSIGSIYTDTQY
TRBJ2-1	TRBV6-5	ASSYSAGPLDNEQF
TRBJ1-1	TRBV9	ASSANTGQGAAEAF
TRBJ1-2	TRBV15	ATALLGDSNYGYT
TRBJ1-1	TRBV6-6	ASNRGEGARGLRIEAF
TRBJ1-5	TRBV11-2	ASSLDRAGNQPQH
TRBJ2-3	TRBV24-1	ATSDFRAGGPVGADTQY
TRBJ1-6	TRBV3-1/TRBV3-2	ASSQRDRDSPLH
TRBJ2-3	TRBV6-2/TRBV6-3	ASSSGPDTQY
TRBJ2-7	TRBV10-1	ASSDFGTGSSYEQY
TRBJ2-7	TRBV10-3	AISIDRGNAYEQY
TRBJ2-3	TRBV6-1	ASSETSGVADTQY
TRBJ1-1	TRBV30	AWSAMGLTGNTEAF
TRBJ2-1	TRBV7-2	ASSLEASGGNEQF
TRBJ2-7	TRBV5-4	ASSVQGMAYEQY
TRBJ1-2	TRBV19	ASIGEQVNNYGYT
TRBJ2-3	TRBV6-5	ASSYDTTAAKNTQY
TRBJ2-7	TRBV10-3	AISRTGLSYEQY
TRBJ1-1	TRBV28	ASSWGDTEAF
TRBJ1-2	TRBV29-1	SVRDYRTLEGYT
TRBJ1-4	TRBV5-1	ASSLTAGLGEKLF
TRBJ2-5	TRBV7-6	ASSSRGLAGGETQY
TRBJ1-1	TRBV5-5	ASSFLPGDMNTEAF
TRBJ2-1	TRBV7-6	ASSLAPSGGAGGEQF
TRBJ2-1	TRBV10-3	AITDLGYNEQF
TRBJ1-4	TRBV7-8	ASSPRVQGTNEKLF
TRBJ1-2	TRBV6-5	ATLPGTGVGGYT
TRBJ1-2	TRBV5-4	ASSSDWTGPLDGYT
TRBJ1-1	TRBV7-9	ASSAQTGTEAF
TRBJ1-1	TRBV28	ASLTREPNTEAF
TRBJ1-1	TRBV30	AWYGQGPEAF
TRBJ1-6	TRBV9	ASAPFGDNSPLH
TRBJ2-3	TRBV7-9	ASSFSGGADTQY
TRBJ1-2	TRBV2	ASSEMKGGGGYGYT
TRBJ2-7	TRBV2	ASINSYEQY
TRBJ1-4	TRBV20-1	SASTTGELF
TRBJ2-5	TRBV5-1	ASSTTGNQETQY
TRBJ1-6	TRBV4-1	ASTLSGGPNSPLH
TRBJ2-3	TRBV4-1	ASSQADTGGGIKPDTQY
TRBJ1-3	TRBV5-3	ARSLGYRNRPPNTIY
TRBJ1-4	TRBV4-3	ASSQTPGTINEKLF
TRBJ2-7	TRBV7-2	ASSSGVSYEQY
TRBJ1-1	TRBV3-1/TRBV3-2	ASSSLQGNTEAF
TRBJ2-3	TRBV7-9	ASSPGLAGEGDTQY
TRBJ2-7	TRBV9	ASSVDLRLGEQY
TRBJ1-5	TRBV24-1	ATNQNRDKDQPQH